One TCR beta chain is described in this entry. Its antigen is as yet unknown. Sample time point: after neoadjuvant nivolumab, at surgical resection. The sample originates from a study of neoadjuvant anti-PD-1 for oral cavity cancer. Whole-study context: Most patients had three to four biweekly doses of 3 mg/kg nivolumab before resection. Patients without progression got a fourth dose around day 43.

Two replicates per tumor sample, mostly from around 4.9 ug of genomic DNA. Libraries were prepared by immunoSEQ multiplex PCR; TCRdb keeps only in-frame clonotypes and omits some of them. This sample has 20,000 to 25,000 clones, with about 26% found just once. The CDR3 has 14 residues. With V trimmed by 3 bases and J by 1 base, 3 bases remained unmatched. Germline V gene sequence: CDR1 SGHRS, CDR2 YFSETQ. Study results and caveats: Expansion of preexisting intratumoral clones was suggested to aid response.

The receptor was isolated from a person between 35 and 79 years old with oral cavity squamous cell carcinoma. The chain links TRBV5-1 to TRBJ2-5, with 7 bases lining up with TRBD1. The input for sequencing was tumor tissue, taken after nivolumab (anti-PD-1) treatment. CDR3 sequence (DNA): TGCGCCAGCAGCTGGGGACAGACCCAAGAGACCCAGTACTTC. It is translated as CASSWGQTQETQYF.